A selection of T cell receptor beta chains follows, all from one sample in a study of cytomegalovirus exposure and HLA in healthy donors. Sequencing used immunoSEQ multiplex PCR; TCRdb keeps in-frame clones, though not all of them. The repertoire holds 210,000 or so clones, with approximately 85% as singletons. The sequenced material came from PBMCs. These receptors were taken from a girl aged 2 to 10 in good health and CMV-seronegative. CDR3s include the opening cysteine and the closing phenylalanine or tryptophan. D genes are given only for firm matches. The listing skips clone size in some rows; elsewhere it reads once, few, many or a size class.

clone_size j_call d_call v_call cdr3_nt cdr3_aa
- TRBJ1-6 TRBD1 TRBV30 TGTGCCCGTCGGGGACAGGGGGCTGGTTCCTATAATTCACCCCTCCACTTT CARRGQGAGSYNSPLHF
- TRBJ1-1 - TRBV15 TGTGCCACCAGCAGGCAGGGTACAGGGTACAACACTGAAGCTTTCTTT CATSRQGTGYNTEAFF
- TRBJ1-2 - TRBV28 TGTGCCAGCAGCTGGGCGGGGGGGATAGCTAACTATGGCTACACCTTC CASSWAGGIANYGYTF
- TRBJ2-7 - TRBV18 TGTGCCAGCTCACCAACCGGCTACGAGCAGTACTTC CASSPTGYEQYF
- TRBJ1-1 TRBD1 TRBV18 TGTGCCAGCTCACTCCGGACAGGATTAGGGACTGAAGCTTTCTTT CASSLRTGLGTEAFF
- TRBJ2-2 - TRBV6-5 TGTGCCAGCAGTTACTCAGGGGGAGGGACCGGGGAGCTGTTTTTT CASSYSGGGTGELFF
- TRBJ2-1 TRBD2 TRBV5-1 TGCGCCAGCAGCTTGGCGAGCGGGGCCTACAATGAGCAGTTCTTC CASSLASGAYNEQFF
- TRBJ1-6 TRBD1 TRBV6-6 TGTGCCAGCAGTTATTTGGGACAGGGATTCCACTTT CASSYLGQGFHF
- TRBJ1-2 - TRBV10-2 TGCGCCAGCGATCAGACAGGTTACTATGGCTACACCTTC CASDQTGYYGYTF
- TRBJ2-7 - TRBV29-1 TGCAGCGTTACTTTCCTGGGCCCCTACGAGCAGTACTTC CSVTFLGPYEQYF
once TRBJ2-7 TRBD2 TRBV15 TGTGCCACCAGCAGAGAAACCCCTTTTAGCGGGAGTCACGAGCAGTACTTC CATSRETPFSGSHEQYF
- TRBJ2-3 - TRBV6-1 TGTGCCAGCAGTGACCCCTGGACAAAGGATTATTTT CASSDPWTKDYF
- TRBJ2-3 - TRBV7-2 TGTGCCAGCAGCTTAACAGGAGCAGATACGCAGTATTTT CASSLTGADTQYF
- TRBJ2-5 - TRBV4-2 TGTGCCAGCAGCCAAGACCCCCAGCAAGAGACCCAGTACTTC CASSQDPQQETQYF
few TRBJ1-6 - TRBV25-1 TGTGCCAGCAGTGTACAGGGACCTGGTTCACCCCTCCACTTT CASSVQGPGSPLHF
- TRBJ2-5 TRBD1 TRBV27 TGTGCCAGCGGCTGGACAGGGTGGGGGGAGACCCAGTACTTC CASGWTGWGETQYF
- TRBJ2-7 TRBD1 TRBV18 TGTGCCAGCTCACCAGACAGGGGACACTCCTACGAGCAGTACTTC CASSPDRGHSYEQYF
- TRBJ1-5 - TRBV7-9 TGTGCCAGCAGCCTCAACAGGGATAGCAATCAGCCCCAGCATTTT CASSLNRDSNQPQHF
- TRBJ1-2 TRBD1 TRBV19 TGTGCCAGTAGTATACCCGCCTACGGACAGGGGAGGTATGGCTACACCTTC CASSIPAYGQGRYGYTF
- TRBJ2-5 TRBD2 TRBV2 TGTGCCAGCACCCCTCTGGCTAGCGGGGGGGCCGGAGAGACCCAGTACTTC CASTPLASGGAGETQYF
- TRBJ1-1 TRBD1 TRBV11-2 TGTGCCAGCAGCTTACCCAGGGGGAGTTTCCTGAACACTGAAGCTTTCTTT CASSLPRGSFLNTEAFF
- TRBJ2-1 TRBD1 TRBV15 TGTGCCACCAGCAGAGAAGGGACAGGCTATGAGCAGTTCTTC CATSREGTGYEQFF
- TRBJ2-7 TRBD2 TRBV4-1 TGCGCCAGCAGCCAAGGACTAGCGGGCTACGAGCAGTACTTC CASSQGLAGYEQYF
- TRBJ1-2 TRBD1 TRBV4-1 TGCGCCAGCAGCCCCCCGACAGGGAGGAATAGCTATGGCTACACCTTC CASSPPTGRNSYGYTF
- TRBJ1-6 - TRBV2 TGTGCCAGCAGTCCAGGGGATTCACCCCTCCACTTT CASSPGDSPLHF
once TRBJ2-7 TRBD1 TRBV29-1 TGCAGCGTCTCCTTAGGTACCGGGACAGGGGGTGTCCACGAGCAGTACTTC CSVSLGTGTGGVHEQYF
- TRBJ1-6 - TRBV25-1 TGTGCCAGCACGCCAATGGGGGGAAAAGGTTCACCCCTCCACTTT CASTPMGGKGSPLHF
- TRBJ2-1 - TRBV5-1 TGCGCCAGCAGCTTGGTTCAGGTAGGCAATGAGCAGTTCTTC CASSLVQVGNEQFF
- TRBJ2-5 TRBD2 TRBV5-1 TGCGCCAGCAGCTGGACTAGTCACCAAGAGACCCAGTACTTC CASSWTSHQETQYF
- TRBJ1-1 TRBD1 TRBV27 TGTGCCAGCAGTTTATGGGGGACAGGGAACACTGAAGCTTTCTTT CASSLWGTGNTEAFF
- TRBJ2-2 TRBD2 TRBV7-9 TGTGCCAGCAGCTCAAGCGGGGGGGCAGGGGAGCTGTTTTTT CASSSSGGAGELFF
few TRBJ2-1 - TRBV19 TGTGCCAGTAGCCAGGGCCTGACCTACAATGAGCAGTTCTTC CASSQGLTYNEQFF
- TRBJ1-5 - TRBV11-2 TGTGCCAGCAGAGGACAGTTGGATCAGCCCCAGCATTTT CASRGQLDQPQHF
few TRBJ2-7 TRBD1 TRBV4-1 TGCGCCAGCAGCCAAACCGGGACAGTGGGCTACGAGCAGTACTTC CASSQTGTVGYEQYF
few TRBJ2-7 - TRBV18 TGTGCCAGCTCCCTTGGGAGCTCCTACGAGCAGTACTTC CASSLGSSYEQYF
- TRBJ1-1 - TRBV30 TGTGCCTGGGGGCGGGAGAACACTGAAGCTTTCTTT CAWGRENTEAFF
- TRBJ2-7 TRBD2 TRBV11-2 TGTGCCAGCAGCCTCCCATTCGCCAGAAGACTAGCGGTGCGGGGCGAGCAGTACTTC CASSLPFARRLAVRGEQYF
- TRBJ2-7 TRBD2 TRBV5-1 TGCGCCAGCAGCCTCGGGACTAGCGGGTCCTACGAGCAGTACTTC CASSLGTSGSYEQYF
- TRBJ2-2 - TRBV5-1 TGCGCCAGCAGCTTTCAGTCCGGGGAGCTGTTTTTT CASSFQSGELFF
once TRBJ1-1 - TRBV7-3 TGTGCCAGCAGCTTATCAGGGGCGCGACAGAACACTGAAGCTTTCTTT CASSLSGARQNTEAFF
- TRBJ1-1 - TRBV18 TGTGCCAGCTCACTCTATCTACGGTTGGATAACTACGAAGCTTTCTTT CASSLYLRLDNYEAFF
- TRBJ2-7 - TRBV7-2 TGTGCCAGCAGCTTAGTGGGAGGGGGCTACGAGCAGTACTTC CASSLVGGGYEQYF
few TRBJ1-1 - TRBV10-3 TGTGCCATCAGTATAATTGGGCAAGAAGCTTTCTTT CAISIIGQEAFF
- TRBJ2-5 - TRBV4-2 TGTGCCAGCAGCCATTCCCGGGACGGAGGGAGGGAGACCCAGTACTTC CASSHSRDGGRETQYF
- TRBJ1-1 - TRBV6-6 TGTGCCAGCAGGGAGGGAAGGGGACCGAACACTGAAGCTTTCTTT CASREGRGPNTEAFF
- TRBJ2-5 - TRBV4-1 TGCGCCAGCAGCCAAGAAACCCGCCTAGGGGGACAAGAGACCCAGTACTTC CASSQETRLGGQETQYF
- TRBJ1-3 TRBD1 TRBV2 TGTGCCAGCACTTTGGACAGGGGCGCTGGAAACACCATATATTTT CASTLDRGAGNTIYF
- TRBJ2-7 - TRBV6-7 TGTGCCAGCAGTTTAATCTACGAGCAGTACTTC CASSLIYEQYF
- TRBJ1-5 - TRBV21-1 TGTGCCAGCAGCCTCCGTTTTAGCCATCAGCCCCAGCATTTT CASSLRFSHQPQHF
- TRBJ2-1 TRBD1 TRBV27 TGTGCCAGCAGTACTATGGGACAGTACAATGAGCAGTTCTTC CASSTMGQYNEQFF
- TRBJ2-1 TRBD2 TRBV4-2 TGTGCCAGCAGCCAACTAGCGGGAATCCCACACAATGAGCAGTTCTTC CASSQLAGIPHNEQFF
- TRBJ1-6 - TRBV4-1 TGCGCCAGCAGCCGATCTAAGGGGCGTGATTCACCCCTCCACTTT CASSRSKGRDSPLHF
- TRBJ2-2 TRBD2 TRBV19 TGTGCCAGTAGTATAGGGGGACTTAGCGGGAGTCGGGCCGGGGAGCTGTTTTTT CASSIGGLSGSRAGELFF
- TRBJ1-1 - TRBV11-2 TGTGCCAGCAGCTTAAGTCCGGTCTTCGAAGCTTTCTTT CASSLSPVFEAFF
- TRBJ1-5 - TRBV27 TGTGCCAGCAGTTACGGGGAGGATCAGCCCCAGCATTTT CASSYGEDQPQHF